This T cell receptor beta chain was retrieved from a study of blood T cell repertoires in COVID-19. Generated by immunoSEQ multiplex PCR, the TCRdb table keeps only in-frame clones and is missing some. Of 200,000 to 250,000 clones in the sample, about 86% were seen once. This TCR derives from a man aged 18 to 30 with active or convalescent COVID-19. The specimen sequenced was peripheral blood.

Written as DNA, the CDR3 is TGTGCCAGCAGCTTAAGGGCACTCCCCAGGGAGACCCAGTACTTC. Translating gives CASSLRALPRETQYF. The V gene is TRBV7-3, the J gene TRBJ2-5; D remains ambiguous. Deletions cut 1 base from V and 5 bases from J, with 14 bases between. CDR3 size: 15 residues. The V gene's germline CDR1 is SGHTA and CDR2 FQGTGA.